A selection of T cell receptor beta chains follows, all from one sample in a study of shared clonotypes between healthy human individuals. Using immunoSEQ multiplex PCR, the repertoire was profiled, and TCRdb retains in-frame clones only, with some absent. In the table there are around 2.3 million clones, more than 90% of which are singletons. The sequencing input was naive CD4+ T cells sorted from blood. The origin of the receptors is a man aged 18 to 29 in good health. Both conserved end residues are part of each CDR3. Each record gives: J gene, clone size, V gene, D gene, CDR3 DNA, CDR3 protein. The D gene is left open where the match is weak. Some rows mark clone size as missing; the rest say once, few, many or name a class of expanded clone.

j_call: TRBJ1-5; clone_size: .; v_call: TRBV28; d_call: TRBD1; cdr3_nt: TGTGCCAGCAGTCCAACCCTGGGACAGGGGAAGCCCCAGCATTTT; cdr3_aa: CASSPTLGQGKPQHF
j_call: TRBJ2-7; clone_size: .; v_call: TRBV6-1; d_call: TRBD1; cdr3_nt: TGTGCCAGCAGTGAGGAGAGGGGGCAGTACGAGCAGTACTTC; cdr3_aa: CASSEERGQYEQYF
j_call: TRBJ2-7; clone_size: .; v_call: TRBV5-4; d_call: .; cdr3_nt: TGTGCCAGCAGCTTGGACGGGTGGACCGAGCAGTACTTC; cdr3_aa: CASSLDGWTEQYF
j_call: TRBJ2-7; clone_size: once; v_call: TRBV2; d_call: TRBD1; cdr3_nt: TGTGCCAGCAATCGGCTGACAGGGCATTCCTACGAGCAGTACTTC; cdr3_aa: CASNRLTGHSYEQYF
j_call: TRBJ2-7; clone_size: .; v_call: TRBV10-3; d_call: TRBD2; cdr3_nt: TGTGCCATCAGGGAGAATAGCGGGAACTACGAGCAGTACTTC; cdr3_aa: CAIRENSGNYEQYF
j_call: TRBJ2-1; clone_size: once; v_call: TRBV6-5; d_call: .; cdr3_nt: TGTGCCAGCAGTTACCGCCGGCTCAACTACAATGAGCAGTTCTTC; cdr3_aa: CASSYRRLNYNEQFF
j_call: TRBJ2-1; clone_size: .; v_call: TRBV10-3; d_call: TRBD2; cdr3_nt: TGTGCCATCAGTGAGGCGGGGGGGGCCTACAATGAGCAGTTCTTC; cdr3_aa: CAISEAGGAYNEQFF
j_call: TRBJ1-1; clone_size: .; v_call: TRBV6-5; d_call: TRBD1; cdr3_nt: TGTGCCAGCAGTTACGATGGGACAGCTACTGAAGCTTTCTTT; cdr3_aa: CASSYDGTATEAFF
j_call: TRBJ2-2; clone_size: once; v_call: TRBV7-2; d_call: TRBD2; cdr3_nt: TGTGCCAGCAGCCGCATGGTAGGGACTAGCGGTTACACCGGGGAGCTGTTTTTT; cdr3_aa: CASSRMVGTSGYTGELFF
j_call: TRBJ2-3; clone_size: .; v_call: TRBV18; d_call: .; cdr3_nt: TGTGCCAGCTCGCTGTCGAGGACAGATACGCAGTATTTT; cdr3_aa: CASSLSRTDTQYF
j_call: TRBJ1-6; clone_size: .; v_call: TRBV5-1; d_call: .; cdr3_nt: TGCGCCAGCAGCTCCGGCGGTTATAATTCACCCCTCCACTTT; cdr3_aa: CASSSGGYNSPLHF
j_call: TRBJ1-1; clone_size: .; v_call: TRBV18; d_call: .; cdr3_nt: TGTGCCAGCTCACCTTCTGGACAGTACACTGAAGCTTTCTTT; cdr3_aa: CASSPSGQYTEAFF
j_call: TRBJ2-3; clone_size: .; v_call: TRBV10-3; d_call: TRBD2; cdr3_nt: TGTGCCATCGCAGCGGGACTCGGCACAGATACGCAGTATTTT; cdr3_aa: CAIAAGLGTDTQYF
j_call: TRBJ1-1; clone_size: .; v_call: TRBV6-1; d_call: .; cdr3_nt: TGTGCCAGCAGTGAAAACGTCGTCAGGGACACTGAAGCTTTCTTT; cdr3_aa: CASSENVVRDTEAFF
j_call: TRBJ1-1; clone_size: .; v_call: TRBV30; d_call: .; cdr3_nt: TGTGCCTTGGCTCGGAGCTCGAACACTGAAGCTTTCTTT; cdr3_aa: CALARSSNTEAFF
j_call: TRBJ1-6; clone_size: once; v_call: TRBV6-6; d_call: TRBD1; cdr3_nt: TGTGCCAGCAGTTATCCGACAGGGGGCTCACCCCTCCACTTT; cdr3_aa: CASSYPTGGSPLHF
j_call: TRBJ2-5; clone_size: .; v_call: TRBV5-1; d_call: TRBD2; cdr3_nt: TGCGCCAGCAGCTTGGGGCTAGCGGGAGGTCAAGAGACCCAGTACTTC; cdr3_aa: CASSLGLAGGQETQYF
j_call: TRBJ1-2; clone_size: .; v_call: TRBV7-2; d_call: .; cdr3_nt: TGTGCCAGCAGCCTTCTCGGTAGGAACCTTAACTATGGCTACACCTTC; cdr3_aa: CASSLLGRNLNYGYTF
j_call: TRBJ1-6; clone_size: .; v_call: TRBV7-2; d_call: TRBD1; cdr3_nt: TGTGCCAGCAGCCCACAGGGGGATAATTCACCCCTCCACTTT; cdr3_aa: CASSPQGDNSPLHF
j_call: TRBJ1-6; clone_size: .; v_call: TRBV4-1; d_call: .; cdr3_nt: TGCGCCAGCAGCCAAGAGGTAGGGAGGTCACCCCTCCACTTT; cdr3_aa: CASSQEVGRSPLHF
j_call: TRBJ1-2; clone_size: once; v_call: TRBV6-6; d_call: .; cdr3_nt: TGTGCCAGCGGTAAGGGAGGTGGCTACACCTTC; cdr3_aa: CASGKGGGYTF
j_call: TRBJ2-7; clone_size: .; v_call: TRBV11-3; d_call: .; cdr3_nt: TGTGCCAGCAGCTTAGCTAAGTTGGCGCGGGCTTGGGAGGAGCAGTACTTC; cdr3_aa: CASSLAKLARAWEEQYF
j_call: TRBJ1-6; clone_size: .; v_call: TRBV9; d_call: .; cdr3_nt: TGTGCCAGCAACCCGGGATACTATAATTCACCCCTCCACTTT; cdr3_aa: CASNPGYYNSPLHF
j_call: TRBJ2-1; clone_size: once; v_call: TRBV14; d_call: TRBD2; cdr3_nt: TGTGCCAGCAGCCAAGTTGGTAGCGGGAGGGCCGATCTAAACAATGAGCAGTTCTTC; cdr3_aa: CASSQVGSGRADLNNEQFF
j_call: TRBJ1-2; clone_size: .; v_call: TRBV18; d_call: .; cdr3_nt: TGTGCCAGCTCACCGACTACGGGATCTGGCTACACCTTC; cdr3_aa: CASSPTTGSGYTF
j_call: TRBJ1-5; clone_size: .; v_call: TRBV28; d_call: .; cdr3_nt: TGTGCCAGCAGTTTACGAGGGAATAGCAATCAGCCCCAGCATTTT; cdr3_aa: CASSLRGNSNQPQHF
j_call: TRBJ1-4; clone_size: once; v_call: TRBV27; d_call: .; cdr3_nt: TGTGCCAGCAGGGGACGGCCAACTAATGAAAAACTGTTTTTT; cdr3_aa: CASRGRPTNEKLFF
j_call: TRBJ2-3; clone_size: .; v_call: TRBV6-6; d_call: TRBD1; cdr3_nt: TGTGCCAGCAGGGCCGGGACAGGGAAAGATACGCAGTATTTT; cdr3_aa: CASRAGTGKDTQYF
j_call: TRBJ1-2; clone_size: .; v_call: TRBV11-2; d_call: .; cdr3_nt: TGTGCCAGCAGCCCCCGAGGAGGGCCTAGAATCGATGGCTACACCTTC; cdr3_aa: CASSPRGGPRIDGYTF
j_call: TRBJ2-7; clone_size: once; v_call: TRBV19; d_call: TRBD1; cdr3_nt: TGTGCCAGTAGTAAAAGGGGACAGTACTACGAGCAGTACTTC; cdr3_aa: CASSKRGQYYEQYF
j_call: TRBJ2-3; clone_size: .; v_call: TRBV10-3; d_call: .; cdr3_nt: TGTGCCATCTCAAACCCAACACCGGGGGCTCAAACAGATACGCAGTATTTT; cdr3_aa: CAISNPTPGAQTDTQYF
j_call: TRBJ1-5; clone_size: .; v_call: TRBV5-1; d_call: .; cdr3_nt: TGCGCCAGCAGCCCGACCCCCGATCAGCCCCAGCATTTT; cdr3_aa: CASSPTPDQPQHF
j_call: TRBJ1-4; clone_size: .; v_call: TRBV5-6; d_call: TRBD1; cdr3_nt: TGTGCCAGCAGCCCGGGACAGACAACTAATGAAAAACTGTTTTTT; cdr3_aa: CASSPGQTTNEKLFF
j_call: TRBJ1-1; clone_size: once; v_call: TRBV5-1; d_call: TRBD1; cdr3_nt: TGCGCCAGCAGCCCTCGGACAGGGGGCTCAACTGAAGCTTTCTTT; cdr3_aa: CASSPRTGGSTEAFF
j_call: TRBJ1-1; clone_size: .; v_call: TRBV10-1; d_call: .; cdr3_nt: TGCGCCAGCAGTGATGTCGGGACCGAAGCTTTCTTT; cdr3_aa: CASSDVGTEAFF
j_call: TRBJ2-1; clone_size: .; v_call: TRBV12-5; d_call: TRBD2; cdr3_nt: TGTGCTAGTGGTTTGGGGGGTAAGGGACTAGATACGTTCTTC; cdr3_aa: CASGLGGKGLDTFF
j_call: TRBJ2-7; clone_size: .; v_call: TRBV4-2; d_call: TRBD2; cdr3_nt: TGTGCCAGCAGCCAAGACTGGGGTGGCAGCGGGGGCCCGTACGAGCAGTACTTC; cdr3_aa: CASSQDWGGSGGPYEQYF
j_call: TRBJ1-1; clone_size: .; v_call: TRBV19; d_call: .; cdr3_nt: TGTGCCAGTAGTTCTAGGACAGCTCTGAACACTGAAGCTTTCTTT; cdr3_aa: CASSSRTALNTEAFF
j_call: TRBJ1-2; clone_size: .; v_call: TRBV5-1; d_call: TRBD1; cdr3_nt: TGCGCCAGCAGCCCAGACCCGGGACAGGGGGCCAGCTACACCTTC; cdr3_aa: CASSPDPGQGASYTF
j_call: TRBJ2-3; clone_size: .; v_call: TRBV4-1; d_call: .; cdr3_nt: TGCGCCAGCAGCCAAGACCCGGGGGGCACAAATACGCAGTATTTT; cdr3_aa: CASSQDPGGTNTQYF
j_call: TRBJ2-3; clone_size: .; v_call: TRBV6-1; d_call: .; cdr3_nt: TGTGCCAGCAGGTGGGACGGCACAGATACGCAGTATTTT; cdr3_aa: CASRWDGTDTQYF
j_call: TRBJ1-2; clone_size: .; v_call: TRBV5-4; d_call: TRBD1; cdr3_nt: TGTGCCAGCAGCTTAGACAGGGTGGAGGGCTACACCTTC; cdr3_aa: CASSLDRVEGYTF
j_call: TRBJ2-7; clone_size: .; v_call: TRBV6-1; d_call: .; cdr3_nt: TGTGCCAGCAGTGTCTCACAGGGCTACGAGCAGTACTTC; cdr3_aa: CASSVSQGYEQYF
j_call: TRBJ2-7; clone_size: .; v_call: TRBV7-9; d_call: TRBD2; cdr3_nt: TGTGCCAGCCGGATACTAGCGGGAGGGTCCTACGAGCAGTACTTC; cdr3_aa: CASRILAGGSYEQYF
j_call: TRBJ1-5; clone_size: once; v_call: TRBV5-1; d_call: .; cdr3_nt: TGCGCCAGCAGCTTGGACGGCGTATATAGCAATCAGCCCCAGCATTTT; cdr3_aa: CASSLDGVYSNQPQHF
j_call: TRBJ1-6; clone_size: few; v_call: TRBV19; d_call: .; cdr3_nt: TGTGCCAGTACGAACATTTATAATTCACCCCTCCACTTT; cdr3_aa: CASTNIYNSPLHF
j_call: TRBJ2-6; clone_size: .; v_call: TRBV6-5; d_call: .; cdr3_nt: TGTGCCAGCAGTTACTTCGGGGCTGGGGCCAACGTCCTGACTTTC; cdr3_aa: CASSYFGAGANVLTF
j_call: TRBJ1-2; clone_size: .; v_call: TRBV7-2; d_call: .; cdr3_nt: TGTGCCAGCAGCTTATCACAGGGTATTGGCTACACCTTC; cdr3_aa: CASSLSQGIGYTF
j_call: TRBJ1-1; clone_size: once; v_call: TRBV5-1; d_call: TRBD1; cdr3_nt: TGCGCCAGCAGCTTGTTACAGGGGCGGAACACTGAAGCTTTCTTT; cdr3_aa: CASSLLQGRNTEAFF
j_call: TRBJ1-3; clone_size: .; v_call: TRBV6-5; d_call: .; cdr3_nt: TGTGCCAGCAGTTCGGACGGTGGAGGAAACACCATATATTTT; cdr3_aa: CASSSDGGGNTIYF
j_call: TRBJ2-3; clone_size: .; v_call: TRBV19; d_call: .; cdr3_nt: TGTGCCAGTAGTCCAAGGCAGGGGTCATCAGATACGCAGTATTTT; cdr3_aa: CASSPRQGSSDTQYF